A single count supports the clone carrying this T cell receptor beta chain. A much larger clone differs from this one at a single base, so this may be a read error. Germline V gene sequence: CDR1 DFQATT, CDR2 SNEGSKA (reference sequence). The CDR3 length is 13 residues. This sample is drawn from a study of T-cell reconstitution after alpha-beta-depleted transplantation in children. TCRbeta library preparation incorporated unique molecular identifiers. In TCRdb, the PCR reads were re-called with MiXCR into one record per CDR3 protein. The repertoire includes 640,000 or so distinct CDR3 sequences, around a sixth of them detected once, and 1.1% sits in the top ten.

The sample consisted of PBMCs from the stem cell graft donor, taken from the stem cell graft. The sequence came from a human donor who donated a stem cell graft to a child with acute myeloid leukemia. The V gene is TRBV20-1, the J gene TRBJ1-2, with D perhaps matching TRBD1 (5 bases). Here the CDR3 DNA reads TGCGGTGCCCATAAAGCCCCGACAGAAGACTACACCTTC. Residues: CGAHKAPTEDYTF.